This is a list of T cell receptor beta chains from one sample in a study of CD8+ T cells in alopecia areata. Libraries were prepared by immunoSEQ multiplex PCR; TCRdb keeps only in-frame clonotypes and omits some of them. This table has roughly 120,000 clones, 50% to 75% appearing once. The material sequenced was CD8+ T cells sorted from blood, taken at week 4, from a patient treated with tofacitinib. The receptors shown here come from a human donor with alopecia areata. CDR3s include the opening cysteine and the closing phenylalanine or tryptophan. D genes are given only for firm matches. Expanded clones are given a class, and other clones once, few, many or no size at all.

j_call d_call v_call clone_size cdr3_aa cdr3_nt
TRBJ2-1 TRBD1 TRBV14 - CASSLTGTDYNEQFF TGTGCCAGCAGCCTGACCGGGACAGATTACAATGAGCAGTTCTTC
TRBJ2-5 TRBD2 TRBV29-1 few CSVNGLAGGETQYF TGCAGCGTTAACGGACTAGCGGGGGGGGAGACCCAGTACTTC
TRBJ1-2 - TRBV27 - CASSLSWELGLGYTF TGTGCCAGCAGTTTATCTTGGGAATTGGGGCTTGGCTACACCTTC
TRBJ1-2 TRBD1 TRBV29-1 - CSVPQPLTGWDDNYGYTF TGCAGCGTGCCTCAGCCCCTGACAGGGTGGGATGATAACTATGGCTACACCTTC
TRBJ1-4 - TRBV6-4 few CASSERVAATNEKLFF TGTGCCAGCAGTGAGAGGGTTGCAGCAACTAATGAAAAACTGTTTTTT
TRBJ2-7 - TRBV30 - CAWSVSGGYEQYF TGTGCCTGGAGTGTCTCAGGGGGGTACGAGCAGTACTTC
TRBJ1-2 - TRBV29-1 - CSVRGTANYGYTF TGCAGCGTCCGGGGCACCGCTAACTATGGCTACACCTTC
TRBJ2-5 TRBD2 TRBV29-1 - CSAIKRGEETQYF TGCAGCGCTATTAAGCGGGGGGAAGAGACCCAGTACTTC
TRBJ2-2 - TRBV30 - CAWRPTNTGELFF TGTGCCTGGAGACCTACAAACACCGGGGAGCTGTTTTTT
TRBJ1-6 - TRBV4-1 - CASSQDRSSSPLHF TGCGCCAGCAGCCAAGATCGAAGTTCTTCACCCCTCCACTTT
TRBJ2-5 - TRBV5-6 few CASSLRGAQETQYF TGTGCCAGCAGCTTGCGGGGGGCGCAGGAGACCCAGTACTTC
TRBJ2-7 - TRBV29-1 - CSARNSGGQYEQYF TGCAGCGCCCGAAATTCCGGGGGACAGTACGAGCAGTACTTC
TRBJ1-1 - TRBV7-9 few CASSSREAMNTEAFF TGTGCCAGCAGCTCCCGGGAGGCCATGAACACTGAAGCTTTCTTT
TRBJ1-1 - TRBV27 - CASSSPRALNTEAFF TGTGCCAGCAGTTCCCCCCGGGCACTGAACACTGAAGCTTTCTTT
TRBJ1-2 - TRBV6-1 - CASSEAQGPNGYTF TGTGCCAGCAGTGAAGCTCAGGGACCGAATGGCTACACCTTC
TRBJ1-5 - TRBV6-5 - CASSLVGGAGQPQHF TGTGCCAGCAGCCTCGTCGGGGGGGCGGGTCAGCCCCAGCATTTT
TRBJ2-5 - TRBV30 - CAWSAQKETQYF TGTGCCTGGAGTGCACAGAAAGAGACCCAGTACTTC
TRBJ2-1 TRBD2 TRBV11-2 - CASRPGGGSYNEQFF TGTGCCTCTCGCCCGGGGGGGGGCTCCTACAATGAGCAGTTCTTC
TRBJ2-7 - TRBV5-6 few CASSFRSIRYEQYF TGTGCCAGCAGCTTCCGAAGCATCCGATACGAGCAGTACTTC
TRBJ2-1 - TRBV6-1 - CASSVGEYNEQFF TGTGCCAGCAGTGTGGGAGAATACAATGAGCAGTTCTTC
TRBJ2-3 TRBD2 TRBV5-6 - CASSLASGFRTDTQYF TGTGCCAGCAGCTTGGCTAGCGGATTTCGCACAGATACGCAGTATTTT
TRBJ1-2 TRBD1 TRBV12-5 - CASGYATGDANYGYTF TGTGCTAGTGGTTACGCAACAGGGGATGCTAACTATGGCTACACCTTC
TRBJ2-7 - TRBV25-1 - CASREGYEQYF TGTGCCAGCAGGGAGGGGTACGAGCAGTACTTC
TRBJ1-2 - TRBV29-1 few CSVLLGRGYGYTF TGCAGCGTTTTACTCGGAAGGGGCTATGGCTACACCTTC
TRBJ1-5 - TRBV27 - CASGFSRGNQPQHF TGTGCCAGCGGGTTTTCCCGCGGCAATCAGCCCCAGCATTTT
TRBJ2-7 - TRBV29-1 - CSVEDDGFSYEQYF TGCAGCGTTGAAGACGACGGATTCTCCTACGAGCAGTACTTC
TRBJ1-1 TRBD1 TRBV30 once CAWSAGTGGTEAFF TGTGCCTGGAGTGCCGGGACAGGGGGCACTGAAGCTTTCTTT
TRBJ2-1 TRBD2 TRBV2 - CASWASGGEGNEQFF TGTGCCAGCTGGGCTAGCGGGGGGGAAGGAAATGAGCAGTTCTTC
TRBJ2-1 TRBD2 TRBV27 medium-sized CASSVRGGIYNEQFF TGTGCCAGCAGCGTACGGGGGGGGATCTACAATGAGCAGTTCTTC
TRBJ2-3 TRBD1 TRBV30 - CAWTMGQGTDTQYF TGTGCCTGGACCATGGGACAGGGGACAGATACGCAGTATTTT
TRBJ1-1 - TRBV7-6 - CASSPGGVNTEAFF TGTGCCAGCAGCCCGGGGGGGGTGAACACTGAAGCTTTCTTT